Below are 2 T cell receptor beta chains sequenced from a single sample in a study of memory CD4+ T cells and cytomegalovirus serostatus. Single viable CD3+CD4+CD8-CD45RO+ cells were sorted as the memory CD4+ T cells. Some clones are missing from TCRdb's copy, which holds only in-frame ones; the method was immunoSEQ multiplex PCR. Here the sample spans 27,000 or so clones, approximately 80% being singletons. The source material was memory CD4+ T cells from blood. These receptors all stem from an adult in good health and CMV-seronegative.

The genes are TRBV28 and TRBJ1-1; the D is unclear. The germline CDR1 and CDR2 sequences are MDHEN and SYDVKM. V was cut by 6 bases and J by 2 bases, with 19 bases left in between. The CDR3 is 16 residues long. For the CDR3, the DNA is TGTGCCAGCAGACTCATCTCTCCGGGAAGAAACACTGAAGCTTTCTTT. It specifies CASRLISPGRNTEAFF. The variable domain in full, completed from reference TRBV28 and TRBJ1-1, reads DVKVTQSSRYLVKRTGEKVFLECVQDMDHENMFWYRQDPGLGLRLIYFSYDVKMKEKGDIPEGYSVSREKKERFSLILESASTNQTSMYLCASRLISPGRNTEAFFGQGTRLTVV.

The J gene is TRBJ1-5, the V gene TRBV6-5; D might be TRBD1 (6 bases). Germline V lookup: CDR1 MNHEY, CDR2 SVGAGI. CDR3 length: 13 amino acids. V dropped 5 bases and J dropped 6 bases, with 11 bases sitting between them. DNA for the CDR3: TGTGCCAGCAGTCCAACAGGGTCTCAGCCCCAGCATTTT. Its translation is CASSPTGSQPQHF.